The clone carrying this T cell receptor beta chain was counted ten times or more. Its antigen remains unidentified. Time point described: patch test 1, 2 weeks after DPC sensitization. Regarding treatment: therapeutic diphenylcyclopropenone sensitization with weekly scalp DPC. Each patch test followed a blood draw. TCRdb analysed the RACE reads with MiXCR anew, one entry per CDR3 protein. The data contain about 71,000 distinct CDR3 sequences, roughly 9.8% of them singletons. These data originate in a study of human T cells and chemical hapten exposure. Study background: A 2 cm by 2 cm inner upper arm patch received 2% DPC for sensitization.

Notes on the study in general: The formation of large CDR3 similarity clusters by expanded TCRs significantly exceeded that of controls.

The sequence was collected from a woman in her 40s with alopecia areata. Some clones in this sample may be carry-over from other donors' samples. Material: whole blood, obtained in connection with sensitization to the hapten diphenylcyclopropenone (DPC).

CDR3 DNA: TGCAGCGTCGCCAAGGGGGGTTCGGCAACAGATACGCAGTATTTT. This codes for CSVAKGGSATDTQYF. The chain uses TRBV29-1 and TRBJ2-3, with D perhaps being TRBD1 or TRBD2 (6 bases each). Germline CDR1 SQVTM, CDR2 ANQGSEA. The V end lost 6 bases, the J end lost 3 bases, and 19 bases lay between the germline ends. This CDR3 comprises 15 residues.